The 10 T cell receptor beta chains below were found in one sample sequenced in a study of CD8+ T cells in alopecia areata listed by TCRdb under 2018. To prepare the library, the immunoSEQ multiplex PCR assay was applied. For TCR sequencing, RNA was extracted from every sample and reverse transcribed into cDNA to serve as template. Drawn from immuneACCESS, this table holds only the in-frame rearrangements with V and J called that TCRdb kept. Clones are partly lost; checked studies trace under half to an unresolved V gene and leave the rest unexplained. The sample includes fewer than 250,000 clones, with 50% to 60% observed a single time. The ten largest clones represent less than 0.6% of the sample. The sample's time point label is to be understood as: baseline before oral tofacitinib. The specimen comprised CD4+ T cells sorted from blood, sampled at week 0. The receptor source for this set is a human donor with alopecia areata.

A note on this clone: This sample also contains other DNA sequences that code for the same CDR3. CDR3 bases: TGCGCCAGCAGCCAAGACAGGGGGGGGTCCTACGAGCAGTACTTC. This encodes CASSQDRGGSYEQYF. The chain carries TRBV4-1 and TRBJ2-7; D tentatively reads TRBD1 or TRBD2 (7 bases each). Germline CDR1 reads MGHRA; CDR2 reads YSYEKL. Trimming took off 0 bases at V and 1 base at J, with 10 bases between the two ends. CDR3 length: 15 residues.

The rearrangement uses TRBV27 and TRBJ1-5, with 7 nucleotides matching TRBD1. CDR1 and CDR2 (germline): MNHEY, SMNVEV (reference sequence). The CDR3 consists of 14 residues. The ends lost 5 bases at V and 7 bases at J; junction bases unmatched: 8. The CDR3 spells CASSNDRDGQPQHF. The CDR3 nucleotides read TGTGCCAGCAGTAACGACAGGGACGGGCAGCCCCAGCATTTT.

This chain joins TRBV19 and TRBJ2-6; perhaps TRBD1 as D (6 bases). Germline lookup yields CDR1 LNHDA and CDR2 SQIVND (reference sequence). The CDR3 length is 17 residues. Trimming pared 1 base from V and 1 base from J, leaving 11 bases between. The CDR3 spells CASSIGGGQSGANVLTF. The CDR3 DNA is TGTGCCAGTAGTATAGGTGGGGGACAATCTGGGGCCAACGTCCTGACTTTC.

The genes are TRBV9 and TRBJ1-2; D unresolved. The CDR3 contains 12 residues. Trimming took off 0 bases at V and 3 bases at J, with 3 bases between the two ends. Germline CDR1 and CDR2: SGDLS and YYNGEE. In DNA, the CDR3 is TGTGCCAGCAGCGTAGAAGACTATGGCTACACCTTC. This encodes CASSVEDYGYTF.

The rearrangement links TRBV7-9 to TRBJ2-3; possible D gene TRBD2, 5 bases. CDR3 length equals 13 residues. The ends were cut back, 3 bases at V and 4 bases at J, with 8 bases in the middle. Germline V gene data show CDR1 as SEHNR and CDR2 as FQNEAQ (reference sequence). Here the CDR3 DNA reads TGTGCCAGCAGCTTGTCGGAGGCAGATACGCAGTATTTT. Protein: CASSLSEADTQYF.

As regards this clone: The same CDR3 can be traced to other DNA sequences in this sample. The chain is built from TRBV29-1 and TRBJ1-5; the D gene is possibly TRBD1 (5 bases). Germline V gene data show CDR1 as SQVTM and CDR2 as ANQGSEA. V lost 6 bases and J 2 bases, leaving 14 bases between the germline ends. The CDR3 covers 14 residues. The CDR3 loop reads CSVKGTGGNQPQHF. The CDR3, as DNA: TGCAGCGTGAAAGGGACGGGGGGCAATCAGCCCCAGCATTTT.

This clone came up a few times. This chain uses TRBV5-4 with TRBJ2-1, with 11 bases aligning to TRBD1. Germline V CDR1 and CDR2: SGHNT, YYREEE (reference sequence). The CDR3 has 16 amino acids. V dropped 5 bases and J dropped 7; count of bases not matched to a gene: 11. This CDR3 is CASRPDRDRGLNEQFF. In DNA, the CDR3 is TGTGCCAGCAGGCCAGACCGGGACAGGGGGTTGAATGAGCAGTTCTTC.

CDR3: CASSLACEQYF. The CDR3 region has the DNA TGTGCCAGCAGCTTGGCCTGCGAGCAGTACTTC. The genes are TRBV5-8 and TRBJ2-7; no definite D call. This CDR3 is 11 amino acids long. V was cut by 0 bases and J by 6 bases, with 4 bases left in between. Germline V gene sequence: CDR1 SGHTS, CDR2 YDEGEE.

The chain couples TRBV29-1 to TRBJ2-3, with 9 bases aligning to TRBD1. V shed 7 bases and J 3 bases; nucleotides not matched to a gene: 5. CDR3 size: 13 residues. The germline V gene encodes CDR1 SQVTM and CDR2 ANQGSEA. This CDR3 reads CSADRGATDTQYF. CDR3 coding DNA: TGCAGCGCCGACAGGGGGGCAACAGATACGCAGTATTTT.

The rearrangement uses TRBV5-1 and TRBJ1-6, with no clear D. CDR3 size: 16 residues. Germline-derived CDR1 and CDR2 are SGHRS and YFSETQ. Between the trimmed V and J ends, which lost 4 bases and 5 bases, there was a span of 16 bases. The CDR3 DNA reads TGCGCCAGCAGCCGGGATGGTCCGATTAATAATTCACCCCTCCACTTT. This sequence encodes CASSRDGPINNSPLHF.